The 30 T cell receptor beta chains in this list originate from one sample, sequenced in a study of blood T cell repertoires in COVID-19. The repertoire was sequenced with immunoSEQ multiplex PCR; TCRdb's copy has only in-frame clones and lacks some. The sample has a few hundred thousand clones; approximately 86% are singletons. Sequencing was carried out using peripheral blood. Receptor source: a woman in her seventies with active or convalescent COVID-19.

The rearrangement joins TRBV7-6 to TRBJ1-1; weak D call: TRBD1 (5 bases). Germline V gene lookup returns CDR1 SGHVS and CDR2 FNYEAQ. The V end lost 4 bases, the J end lost 0 bases, and 12 bases lay between the germline ends. The CDR3 covers 15 residues. The CDR3 spells CASSSGGALNTEAFF. The CDR3 bases are TGTGCCAGCAGCTCAGGAGGGGCTTTGAACACTGAAGCTTTCTTT.

The J gene is TRBJ2-5, the V gene TRBV9; 7 bases line up with TRBD1. This CDR3 is built from 15 residues. CDR1 and CDR2 (germline): SGDLS, YYNGEE. V shed 4 bases, J shed 5 bases, and the junction held 11 bases outside the gene matches. In DNA form, the CDR3 reads TGTGCCAGCAGCCCTGAGGGGACAGTGGGGGAGACCCAGTACTTC. Its translation: CASSPEGTVGETQYF.

The chain has TRBV10-3 and TRBJ1-3; 8 nucleotides agree with TRBD1. Germline trimming cut 3 bases from V and 1 base from J; bases unmatched to any gene: 11. The length of the CDR3 is 18 residues. Germline values: CDR1 ENHRY, CDR2 SYGVKD. The CDR3 DNA reads TGTGCCATCAGTGAAAGTAAGGACAGGGTCAGGTCTGGAAACACCATATATTTT. Protein: CAISESKDRVRSGNTIYF.

CDR3 in DNA: TGTGCCAGCACTTCCGGGAGGAGGACCGGGGAGCTGTTTTTT. Protein: CASTSGRRTGELFF. The V call is TRBV7-3, the J call TRBJ2-2; TRBD2 matches 7 bases. Losses at the gene ends were 7 bases for V and 5 bases for J; bases not matched to a gene: 7. This CDR3 contains 14 residues. Germline V lookup: CDR1 SGHTA, CDR2 FQGTGA.

The chain uses TRBV7-6 and TRBJ2-7; D is perhaps TRBD1 (6 bases). V lost 5 bases, J lost 0 bases, and 11 bases lay in between. The V gene's germline CDR1 is SGHVS and CDR2 FNYEAQ. CDR3 length: 14 amino acids. The CDR3 DNA reads as TGTGCCAGCAGCACAGGACAGAGCTCCTACGAGCAGTACTTC. It codes for CASSTGQSSYEQYF.

The rearrangement uses TRBV19 and TRBJ2-1; tentatively, D is TRBD1 (6 bases). Trimming stripped 2 bases from V and 6 bases from J, with 8 bases between. The CDR3 has 13 amino acids. CDR1 and CDR2 (germline): LNHDA, SQIVND (reference sequence). CDR3 DNA: TGTGCCAGTAGTATAACAGGGAGCAATGAGCAGTTCTTC. Translating it yields CASSITGSNEQFF.

The V gene is TRBV6-6, the J gene TRBJ1-1; D is unclear. V lost 2 bases and J 3 bases, leaving 10 bases between the germline ends. The CDR3 length is 14 residues. Germline V gene lookup returns CDR1 MNHNY and CDR2 SVGAGI (reference sequence). CDR3 bases: TGTGCCAGCAGTTACCCAAGGGAGGACACTGAAGCTTTCTTT. Translated, it gives CASSYPREDTEAFF.

J is TRBJ1-3 and V is TRBV7-2; D ambiguous. V lost 3 bases to trimming and J lost 2 bases, with 17 bases between them. The CDR3 sequence is 17 residues long. Germline CDR1 and CDR2: SGHTA and FQGNSA. CDR3 nucleotide sequence: TGTGCCAGCAGCTTCTCTTCAGGCGCCGGGGCTGGAAACACCATATATTTT. Translated, it gives CASSFSSGAGAGNTIYF.

This rearrangement joins TRBV7-9 to TRBJ1-2; no firm D call. The CDR3 extends over 14 amino acids. CDR1 is SEHNR and CDR2 is FQNEAQ in the germline V gene (reference sequence). V was pared by 2 bases and J by 8 bases, with 15 bases between. CDR3 in amino acids: CASSLMGSSGGYTF. The CDR3 bases are TGTGCCAGCAGCTTAATGGGGTCGTCGGGGGGCTACACCTTC.

The chain recombines TRBV3-1 (or the pseudogene TRBV3-2) with TRBJ1-1; weak D call: TRBD1 (6 bases). Germline lookup yields CDR1 LGHDT and CDR2 YNNKEL (reference sequence). This CDR3 region has 16 residues. V lost 4 bases to trimming and J lost 4 bases, with 19 bases between them. The CDR3 sequence is CASSPLAAGVGTEAFF. The CDR3 nucleotides read TGTGCCAGCAGCCCCTTAGCTGCAGGGGTAGGCACTGAAGCTTTCTTT.

The rearrangement joins TRBV19 to TRBJ2-5; 7 nucleotides match TRBD2. V gave up 3 bases and J gave up 2 bases; unmatched junction bases: 9. The CDR3 covers 16 residues. Germline V gives CDR1 LNHDA, CDR2 SQIVND (reference sequence). The DNA for the CDR3 is TGTGCCAGTAGTATCGGGGGAGGGAGGGCTCAAGAGACCCAGTACTTC. Protein: CASSIGGGRAQETQYF.

The chain links TRBV6-6 to TRBJ2-7; possibly TRBD1 for D (6 bases). CDR3 size: 15 residues. Germline CDR1 and CDR2: MNHNY and SVGAGI (reference sequence). With 2 bases removed from V and 2 bases from J, the gap between germline ends came to 13 bases. DNA for the CDR3: TGTGCCAGCAGTTACAATGGGGGCCTACCCTACGAGCAGTACTTC. Encoded protein: CASSYNGGLPYEQYF.

This clone came up a few times. The rearrangement joins TRBV10-1 to TRBJ2-3; D is uncertain. Germline CDR1 is WNHNN and CDR2 is SYGVQD (reference sequence). Trimming cost V 2 bases and J 6 bases, with 9 bases left between them. This CDR3 is 13 amino acids long. Written as DNA, the CDR3 is TGCGCCAGCAGTGAGGTGGAGTTGGATACGCAGTATTTT. It encodes CASSEVELDTQYF.

This clone was detected only once. This chain joins TRBV7-2 and TRBJ2-3; D is uncertain. Per the germline V gene, CDR1 is SGHTA and CDR2 is FQGNSA. Trimming took 2 bases from V and 5 from J, leaving 5 bases between them. The CDR3 totals 12 residues. The CDR3 sequence: CASSLYRDTQYF. The CDR3, as DNA: TGTGCCAGCAGCTTATACAGAGATACGCAGTATTTT.

The table lists this clone with a count of one. The V call is TRBV19, the J call TRBJ2-4; 7 positions agree with TRBD1. The trim removed 7 bases at V and 0 bases at J, leaving 21 bases unmatched. The length of the CDR3 is 20 residues. The germline CDR1 and CDR2 sequences are LNHDA and SQIVND (reference sequence). The CDR3 region is CASKLRNTWTGGIAKNIQYF. For the CDR3, the DNA is TGTGCCAGTAAACTGCGAAACACTTGGACAGGAGGAATAGCCAAAAACATTCAGTACTTC.

The chain combines TRBV11-3 with TRBJ1-1, with no clear D. From germline, CDR1 is SGHNT and CDR2 YENEEA. Trimming stripped 5 bases from V and 10 bases from J, with 20 bases between. The CDR3 loop spans 14 amino acids. The CDR3: CASSPDPVSGVAFF. The CDR3 bases are TGTGCCAGCAGCCCAGACCCGGTTTCGGGTGTAGCTTTCTTT.

The chain carries TRBV5-5 and TRBJ1-5; D uncertain. Germline CDR1 SGHKS, CDR2 YYEKEE (reference sequence). Trimming removed 1 base at V and 3 bases at J, with 11 bases between. This CDR3 has 15 residues. This CDR3 is CASSLLATINQPQHF. The CDR3 nucleotides read TGTGCCAGCAGCTTGTTAGCCACCATCAATCAGCCCCAGCATTTT.

V usage is TRBV18 and J usage is TRBJ2-7; 8 bases match TRBD1. V gave up 4 bases and J gave up 3 bases; unmatched junction bases: 8. The CDR3 is 15 residues long. CDR1 is KGHSH and CDR2 is LQKENI in the germline V gene. This chain's CDR3 is CASSLTQTGGYEQYF. The CDR3 DNA sequence: TGTGCCAGCTCACTTACCCAAACAGGGGGCTACGAGCAGTACTTC. Together with reference TRBV18 and TRBJ2-7, the CDR3 gives the full variable domain: NAGVMQNPRHLVRRRGQEARLRCSPMKGHSHVYWYRQLPEEGLKFMVYLQKENIIDESGMPKERFSAEFPKEGPSILRIQQVVRGDSAAYFCASSLTQTGGYEQYFGPGTRLTVT.

This sequence joins TRBV20-1 and TRBJ2-1, with D possibly being TRBD2 (5 bases). Germline V lookup: CDR1 DFQATT, CDR2 SNEGSKA (reference sequence). Trimming cost V 1 base and J 9 bases, with 7 bases left between them. The CDR3 sequence is 11 residues long. In DNA form, the CDR3 reads TGCAGTGCTAGAGTGGGGAGTGAGCAGTTCTTC. Its protein product is CSARVGSEQFF.

The genes are TRBV6-5 and TRBJ1-2; weak D call: TRBD1 (6 bases). The CDR3 totals 15 residues. Trimming took off 5 bases at V and 5 bases at J, with 18 bases between the two ends. Germline V gives CDR1 MNHEY, CDR2 SVGAGI. In nucleotides, the CDR3 is TGTGCCAGCAGTCAGAGTCCCGGGACAAGTTATGGCTACACCTTC. Its protein product is CASSQSPGTSYGYTF.

This chain joins TRBV27 and TRBJ1-6, with 8 bases lining up with TRBD1. V lost 8 bases and J lost 7; bases outside the gene matches: 13. CDR3 length: 16 residues. Germline V gene sequence: CDR1 MNHEY, CDR2 SMNVEV (reference sequence). The CDR3 region has the DNA TGTGCCAGCCGGGTTAACCCGGGACAGGTGAATTCACCCCTCCACTTT. Translating gives CASRVNPGQVNSPLHF.

The chain links TRBV3-1 (or the pseudogene TRBV3-2) to TRBJ2-7; 9 nucleotides line up with TRBD2. CDR1 and CDR2 (germline): LGHDT, YNNKEL (reference sequence). The length of the CDR3 is 15 residues. With V trimmed by 2 bases and J by 3 bases, 5 bases remained unmatched. Here the CDR3 DNA reads TGTGCCAGCAGCCAAATTAGCGGGGGAGGCTACGAGCAGTACTTC. Protein product: CASSQISGGGYEQYF.

This sequence joins TRBV19 and TRBJ1-2; the match to TRBD1 covers 7 bases. Germline V gene data show CDR1 as LNHDA and CDR2 as SQIVND (reference sequence). Germline trimming cut 7 bases from V and 0 bases from J; bases unmatched to any gene: 8. CDR3 length equals 15 residues. CDR3 protein: CASMGGQAANYGYTF. CDR3 in DNA: TGTGCCAGTATGGGCGGACAGGCTGCTAACTATGGCTACACCTTC.

The genes are TRBV5-1 and TRBJ2-1; TRBD1 agrees at 9 bases. Germline V CDR1 and CDR2: SGHRS, YFSETQ. With 3 bases clipped from V and 4 bases from J, the junction kept 2 bases outside the gene matches. CDR3 size: 14 residues. The CDR3 bases are TGCGCCAGCAGCTCACAGGGGGCGTACAATGAGCAGTTCTTC. It translates to CASSSQGAYNEQFF.

The chain combines TRBV10-3 with TRBJ2-3; 9 bases line up with TRBD1. Germline values: CDR1 ENHRY, CDR2 SYGVKD. J was trimmed by 2 bases and V by 10 bases; bases with no gene match: 10. This CDR3 is built from 15 residues. As DNA, the CDR3 is TGTGCCACCACCACCGGGACAGGGTACACAGATACGCAGTATTTT. Amino acid sequence: CATTTGTGYTDTQYF.

The rearrangement joins TRBV6-5 to TRBJ2-5; TRBD1 aligns across 7 bases. CDR1 is MNHEY and CDR2 is SVGAGI in the germline V gene. V trimming: 8 bases; J trimming: 10 bases; junction bases outside the gene matches: 7. This CDR3 contains 11 residues. The CDR3 loop is CASGDRVGQYF. Here the CDR3 DNA reads TGTGCCAGCGGAGACAGGGTGGGCCAGTACTTC.

The CDR3 reads CASSILRDTGELFF. DNA for the CDR3: TGTGCCAGTAGTATATTGAGGGACACCGGGGAGCTGTTTTTT. The chain combines TRBV19 with TRBJ2-2, with D perhaps TRBD2 (5 bases). This CDR3 is 14 amino acids long. The V and J ends lost 2 bases and 3 bases respectively, with 7 bases between them. Germline CDR1 reads LNHDA; CDR2 reads SQIVND (reference sequence).

The rearrangement links TRBV10-1 to TRBJ2-3; TRBD2 matches at 7 bases. The CDR3 runs to 15 residues. The junction had 12 bases not matched to a gene; V was cut back by 9 bases and J by 3 bases. The germline V gene encodes CDR1 WNHNN and CDR2 SYGVQD (reference sequence). The CDR3 reads CASGPTSLSTDTQYF. The CDR3 DNA follows: TGCGCCAGTGGTCCGACTAGCCTTTCTACAGATACGCAGTATTTT.

The rearrangement joins TRBV7-2 to TRBJ1-2; the D is unclear. The V and J ends lost 1 base and 8 bases respectively, with 17 bases between them. Germline loops: CDR1 SGHTA, CDR2 FQGNSA. The CDR3 contains 15 residues. CDR3 nucleotides: TGTGCCAGCAGCTTAGTGACGGAGTATTCGGAGGGCTACACCTTC. Amino acids: CASSLVTEYSEGYTF.

As DNA, the CDR3 is TGTGCCAGCAGCTTAAGCGGGGCGTCTGGAAACACCATATATTTT. This translates into CASSLSGASGNTIYF. The chain links TRBV7-2 to TRBJ1-3; possible D gene TRBD1, 5 bases. The V end was cut by 2 bases, the J end by 1 base, with 9 bases between. Germline values: CDR1 SGHTA, CDR2 FQGNSA. The CDR3 covers 15 residues.